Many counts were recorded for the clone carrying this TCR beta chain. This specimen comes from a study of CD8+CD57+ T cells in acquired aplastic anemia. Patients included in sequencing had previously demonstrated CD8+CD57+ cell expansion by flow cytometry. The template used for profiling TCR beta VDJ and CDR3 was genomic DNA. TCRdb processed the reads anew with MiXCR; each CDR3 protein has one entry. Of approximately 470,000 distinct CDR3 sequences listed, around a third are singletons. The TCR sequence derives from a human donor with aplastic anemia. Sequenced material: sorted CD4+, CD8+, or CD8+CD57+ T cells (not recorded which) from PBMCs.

The CDR3 coding sequence is TGTGCCAGCAGCTTAGTCGGACTAGCGGGGACCTCCTACGAGCAGTACTTC. Its translation is CASSLVGLAGTSYEQYF. The chain couples TRBV7-8 to TRBJ2-7; TRBD2 agrees at 12 bases. Germline V gene lookup returns CDR1 SGHVS and CDR2 FQNEAQ. The CDR3 has 17 residues. After removal of 1 base from V and 0 bases from J, the junction contained 4 bases not matched to a gene.